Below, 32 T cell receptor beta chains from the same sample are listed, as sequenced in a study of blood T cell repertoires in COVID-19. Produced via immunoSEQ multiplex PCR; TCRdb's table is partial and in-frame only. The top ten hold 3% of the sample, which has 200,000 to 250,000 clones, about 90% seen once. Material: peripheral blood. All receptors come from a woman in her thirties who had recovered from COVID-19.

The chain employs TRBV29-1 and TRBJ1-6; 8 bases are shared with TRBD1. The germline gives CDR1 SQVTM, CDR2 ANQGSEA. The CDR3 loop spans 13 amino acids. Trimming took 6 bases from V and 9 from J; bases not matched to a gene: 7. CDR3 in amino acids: CSVVTGVGSPLHF. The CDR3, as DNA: TGCAGCGTAGTGACAGGGGTAGGTTCACCCCTCCACTTT.

CDR3 DNA: TGTGCCTGGAGTCAGGCAGGGTTGCTACCCGGGGAGCTGTTTTTT. Protein: CAWSQAGLLPGELFF. The chain couples TRBV30 to TRBJ2-2; TRBD1 might be the D (5 bases). This CDR3 has 15 amino acids. Trimming took 2 bases from V and 6 from J, leaving 16 bases between them. CDR1 is GTSNPN and CDR2 is SVGIG in the germline V gene (reference sequence).

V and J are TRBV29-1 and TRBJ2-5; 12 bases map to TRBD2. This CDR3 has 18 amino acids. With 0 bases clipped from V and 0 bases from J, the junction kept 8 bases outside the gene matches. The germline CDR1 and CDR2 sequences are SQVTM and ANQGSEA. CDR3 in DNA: TGCAGCGTTGAAGATTCGCGACTAGCGGGGGAGTACCAAGAGACCCAGTACTTC. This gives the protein CSVEDSRLAGEYQETQYF.

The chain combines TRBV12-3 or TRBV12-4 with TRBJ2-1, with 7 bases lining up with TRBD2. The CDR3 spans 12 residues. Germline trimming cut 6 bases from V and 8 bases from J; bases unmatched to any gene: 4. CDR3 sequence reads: CASSPLAYEQFF. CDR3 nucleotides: TGTGCCAGCAGCCCACTAGCGTATGAGCAGTTCTTC.

In nucleotides, the CDR3 is TGTGCCAGCAGTGCCAACCCCCCTTCCACAGGGATCACCATATATTTT. Protein product: CASSANPPSTGITIYF. The chain couples TRBV6-1 to TRBJ1-3; tentative D call: TRBD1 (6 bases). CDR1 and CDR2 (germline): MNHNS, SASEGT. Trimming pared 4 bases from V and 9 bases from J, leaving 22 bases between. The CDR3 runs 16 residues.

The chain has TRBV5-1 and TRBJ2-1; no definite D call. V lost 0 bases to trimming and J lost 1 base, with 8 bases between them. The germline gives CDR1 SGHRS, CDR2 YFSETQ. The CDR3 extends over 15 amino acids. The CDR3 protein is CASSLAISSYNEQFF. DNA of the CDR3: TGCGCCAGCAGCTTGGCTATTTCTTCCTACAATGAGCAGTTCTTC. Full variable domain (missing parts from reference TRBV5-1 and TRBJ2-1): KAGVTQTPRYLIKTRGQQVTLSCSPISGHRSVSWYQQTPGQGLQFLFEYFSETQRNKGNFPGRFSGRQFSNSRSEMNVSTLELGDSALYLCASSLAISSYNEQFFGPGTRLTVL.

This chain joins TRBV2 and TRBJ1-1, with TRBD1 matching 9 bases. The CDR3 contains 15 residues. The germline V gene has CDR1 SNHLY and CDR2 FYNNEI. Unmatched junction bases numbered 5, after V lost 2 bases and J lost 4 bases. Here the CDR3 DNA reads TGTGCCAGCAGTGAACAAGGGACAGGGACCACTGAAGCTTTCTTT. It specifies CASSEQGTGTTEAFF.

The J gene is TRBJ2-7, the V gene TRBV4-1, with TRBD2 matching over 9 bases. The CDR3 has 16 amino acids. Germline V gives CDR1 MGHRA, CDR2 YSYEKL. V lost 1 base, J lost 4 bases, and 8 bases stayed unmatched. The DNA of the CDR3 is TGCGCCAGCAGCCAAGGCGCGGGCGGGGGGGCTTACGAGCAGTACTTC. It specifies CASSQGAGGGAYEQYF.

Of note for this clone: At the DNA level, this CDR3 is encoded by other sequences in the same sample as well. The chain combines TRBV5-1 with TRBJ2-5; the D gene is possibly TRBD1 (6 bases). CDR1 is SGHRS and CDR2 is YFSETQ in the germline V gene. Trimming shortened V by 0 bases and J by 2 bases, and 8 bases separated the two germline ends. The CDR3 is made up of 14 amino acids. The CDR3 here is CASSLAGQQETQYF. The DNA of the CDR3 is TGCGCCAGCAGCTTGGCGGGACAACAAGAGACCCAGTACTTC.

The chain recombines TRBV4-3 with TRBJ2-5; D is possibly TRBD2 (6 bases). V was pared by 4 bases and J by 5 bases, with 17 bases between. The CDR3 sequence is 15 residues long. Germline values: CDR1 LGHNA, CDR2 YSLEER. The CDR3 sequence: CASSPGGPGRETQYF. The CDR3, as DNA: TGCGCCAGCAGCCCCGGAGGACCAGGGAGGGAGACCCAGTACTTC.

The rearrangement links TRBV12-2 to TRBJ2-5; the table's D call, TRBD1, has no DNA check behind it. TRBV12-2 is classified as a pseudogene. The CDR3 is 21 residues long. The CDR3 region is CASRLGDGGDRGSGTSETQYF. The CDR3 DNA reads TGTGCAAGTCGCTTAGGGGATGGTGGGGACAGGGGATCGGGTACGAGCGAGACCCAGTACTTC.

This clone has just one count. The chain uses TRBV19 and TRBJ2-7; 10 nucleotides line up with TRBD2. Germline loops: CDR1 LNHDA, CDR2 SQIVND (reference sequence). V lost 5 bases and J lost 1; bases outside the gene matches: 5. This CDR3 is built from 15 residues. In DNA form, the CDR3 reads TGTGCCAGTAGTGCCTCTAGCGGGGGTTCCTACGAGCAGTACTTC. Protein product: CASSASSGGSYEQYF.

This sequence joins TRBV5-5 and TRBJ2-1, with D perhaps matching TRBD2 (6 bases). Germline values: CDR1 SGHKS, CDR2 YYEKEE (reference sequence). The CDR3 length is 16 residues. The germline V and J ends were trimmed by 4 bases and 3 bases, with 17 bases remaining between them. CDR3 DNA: TGTGCCAGCAGCCGGGCTGCGGGGATAGACTACAATGAGCAGTTCTTC. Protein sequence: CASSRAAGIDYNEQFF.

CDR3 in DNA: TGTGCCAGCAGTGAAGTCGGACTGCTCAATCAGCCCCAGCATTTT. This gives the protein CASSEVGLLNQPQHF. The V and J genes are TRBV6-1 and TRBJ1-5; D ambiguous. Germline assignment: CDR1 MNHNS and CDR2 SASEGT. This CDR3 is built from 15 residues. Trimming pared 1 base from V and 3 bases from J, leaving 10 bases between.

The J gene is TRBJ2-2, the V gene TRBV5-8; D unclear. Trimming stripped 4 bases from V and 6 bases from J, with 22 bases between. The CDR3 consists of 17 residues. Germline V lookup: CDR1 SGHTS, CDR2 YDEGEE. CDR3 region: CASSLSEENFVAGELFF. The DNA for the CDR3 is TGTGCCAGCAGCCTCTCAGAGGAAAATTTCGTTGCCGGGGAGCTGTTTTTT. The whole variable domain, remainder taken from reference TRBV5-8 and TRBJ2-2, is EAGVTQSPTHLIKTRGQQATLRCSPISGHTSVYWYQQALGLGLQFLLWYDEGEERNRGNFPPRFSGRQFPNYSSELNVNALELEDSALYLCASSLSEENFVAGELFFGEGSRLTVL.

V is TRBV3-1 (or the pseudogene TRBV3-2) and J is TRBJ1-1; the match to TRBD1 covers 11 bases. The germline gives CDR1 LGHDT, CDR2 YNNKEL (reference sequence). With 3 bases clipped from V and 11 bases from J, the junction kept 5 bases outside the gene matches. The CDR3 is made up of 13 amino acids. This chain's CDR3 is CASSHGTGGRAFF. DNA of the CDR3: TGTGCCAGCAGCCACGGGACAGGGGGTAGGGCTTTCTTT.

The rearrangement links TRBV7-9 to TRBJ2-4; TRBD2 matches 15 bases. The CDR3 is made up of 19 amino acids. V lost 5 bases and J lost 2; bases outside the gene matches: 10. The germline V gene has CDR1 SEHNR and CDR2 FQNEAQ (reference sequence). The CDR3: CASSPPGLAGGWSKNIQYF. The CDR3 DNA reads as TGTGCCAGCAGCCCACCGGGACTAGCGGGGGGCTGGTCCAAAAACATTCAGTACTTC.

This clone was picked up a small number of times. The CDR3 nucleotides read TGTGCCAGTAGTTCCCTAGCGGGGGACACCGGGGAGCTGTTTTTT. Its protein is CASSSLAGDTGELFF. This chain connects TRBV19 to TRBJ2-2; 10 positions match TRBD2. The J segment lost 3 bases and the V segment lost 5 bases, leaving 3 bases of the junction unmatched. The CDR3 is 15 amino acids. The germline CDR1 and CDR2 sequences are LNHDA and SQIVND (reference sequence).

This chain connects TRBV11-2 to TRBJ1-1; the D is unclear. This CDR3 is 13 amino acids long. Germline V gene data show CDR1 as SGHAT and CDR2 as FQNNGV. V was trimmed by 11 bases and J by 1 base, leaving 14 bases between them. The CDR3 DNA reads TGTGCCGCCGGCTATCAGGCGAACACTGAAGCTTTCTTT. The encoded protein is CAAGYQANTEAFF.

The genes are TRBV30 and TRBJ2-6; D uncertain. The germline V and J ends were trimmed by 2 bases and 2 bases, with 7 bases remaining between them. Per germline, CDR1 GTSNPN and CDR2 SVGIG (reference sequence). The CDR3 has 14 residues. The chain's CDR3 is CAWSTGPGANVLTF. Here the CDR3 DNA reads TGTGCCTGGAGTACTGGGCCTGGGGCCAACGTCCTGACTTTC. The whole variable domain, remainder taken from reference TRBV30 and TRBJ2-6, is SQTIHQWPATLVQPVGSPLSLECTVEGTSNPNLYWYRQAAGRGLQLLFYSVGIGQISSEVPQNLSASRPQDRQFILSSKKLLLSDSGFYLCAWSTGPGANVLTFGAGSRLTVL.

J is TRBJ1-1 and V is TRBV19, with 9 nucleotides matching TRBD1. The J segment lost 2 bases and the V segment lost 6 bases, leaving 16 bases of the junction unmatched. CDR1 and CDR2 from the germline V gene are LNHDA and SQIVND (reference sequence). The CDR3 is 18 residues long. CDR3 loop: CASSHPRDREPGNTEAFF. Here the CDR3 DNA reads TGTGCCAGTAGCCACCCCCGGGACAGGGAACCAGGAAACACTGAAGCTTTCTTT.

The CDR3 coding sequence is TGTGCCAGTAGTATATCGCCAGTCCCATCCTACAATGAGCAGTTCTTC. Its protein is CASSISPVPSYNEQFF. The chain couples TRBV19 to TRBJ2-1, with unresolved D. V shed 2 bases and J shed 1 base, with 12 bases lying between them. This CDR3 contains 16 residues. Germline values: CDR1 LNHDA, CDR2 SQIVND (reference sequence).

This chain's CDR3 is CASSPARVPLPTELFF. CDR3 nucleotides: TGTGCCAGCAGCCCCGCCCGAGTCCCTTTACCTACGGAGCTGTTTTTT. The chain carries TRBV7-6 and TRBJ2-2; D not certain. The CDR3 sequence is 16 residues long. V lost 5 bases and J lost 10, with 23 bases in between. Germline CDR1 and CDR2: SGHVS and FNYEAQ.

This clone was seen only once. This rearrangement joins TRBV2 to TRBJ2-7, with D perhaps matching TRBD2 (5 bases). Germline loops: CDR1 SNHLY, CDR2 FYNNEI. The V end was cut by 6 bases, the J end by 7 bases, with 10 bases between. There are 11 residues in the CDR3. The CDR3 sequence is CASRDSKEQYF. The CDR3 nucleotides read TGTGCCAGCAGGGACTCTAAAGAGCAGTACTTC.

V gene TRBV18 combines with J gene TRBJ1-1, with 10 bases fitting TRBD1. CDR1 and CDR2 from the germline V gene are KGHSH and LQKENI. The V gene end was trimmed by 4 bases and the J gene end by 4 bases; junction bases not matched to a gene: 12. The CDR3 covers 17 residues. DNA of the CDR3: TGTGCCAGCTCACTCCTGGGACAGGGGCTCTCTACCACTGAAGCTTTCTTT. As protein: CASSLLGQGLSTTEAFF.

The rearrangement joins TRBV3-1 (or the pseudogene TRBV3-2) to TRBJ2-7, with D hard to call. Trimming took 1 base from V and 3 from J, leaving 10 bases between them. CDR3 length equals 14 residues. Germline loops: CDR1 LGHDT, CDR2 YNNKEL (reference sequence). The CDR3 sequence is CASSQVPAFYEQYF. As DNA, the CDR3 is TGTGCCAGCAGCCAAGTTCCAGCGTTCTACGAGCAGTACTTC.

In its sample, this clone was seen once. CDR3 nucleotide sequence: TGTGCCAGCAGTGGAACAGGGCCCTCTGGAAACACCATATATTTT. It specifies CASSGTGPSGNTIYF. J is TRBJ1-3 and V is TRBV28; D possibly corresponds to TRBD1 (6 bases). Trimming stripped 5 bases from V and 0 bases from J, with 11 bases between. The CDR3 contains 15 residues. Germline V gene data show CDR1 as MDHEN and CDR2 as SYDVKM.

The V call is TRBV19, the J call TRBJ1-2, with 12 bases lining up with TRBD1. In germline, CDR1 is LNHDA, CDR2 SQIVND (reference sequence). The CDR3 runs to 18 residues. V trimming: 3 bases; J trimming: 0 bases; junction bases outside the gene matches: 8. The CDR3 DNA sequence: TGTGCCAGTAGTATGGGGACAGGGGGCAGGGAAGCTAACTATGGCTACACCTTC. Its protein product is CASSMGTGGREANYGYTF.

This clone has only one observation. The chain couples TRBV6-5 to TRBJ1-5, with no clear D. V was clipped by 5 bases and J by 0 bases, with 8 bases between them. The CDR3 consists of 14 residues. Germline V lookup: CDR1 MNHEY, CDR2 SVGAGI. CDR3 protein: CASSNTRSNQPQHF. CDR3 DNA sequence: TGTGCCAGCAGTAATACTCGTAGCAATCAGCCCCAGCATTTT.

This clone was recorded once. CDR3 sequence (DNA): TGTGCCAGCAACGGGGTGGGGCAGCCCCAGCATTTT. Amino acid sequence: CASNGVGQPQHF. The chain joins TRBV2 to TRBJ1-5; D uncertain. The CDR3 spans 12 residues. Trimming took 7 bases from V and 7 from J, leaving 11 bases between them. Germline V lookup: CDR1 SNHLY, CDR2 FYNNEI.

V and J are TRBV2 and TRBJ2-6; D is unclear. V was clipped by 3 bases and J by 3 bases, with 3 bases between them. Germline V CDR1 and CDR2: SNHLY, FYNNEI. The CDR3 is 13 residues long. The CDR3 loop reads CASSDFGANVLTF. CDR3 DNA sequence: TGTGCCAGCAGTGACTTTGGGGCCAACGTCCTGACTTTC. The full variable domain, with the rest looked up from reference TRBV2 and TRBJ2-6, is EPEVTQTPSHQVTQMGQEVILRCVPISNHLYFYWYRQILGQKVEFLVSFYNNEISEKSEIFDDQFSVERPDGSNFTLKIRSTKLEDSAMYFCASSDFGANVLTFGAGSRLTVL.

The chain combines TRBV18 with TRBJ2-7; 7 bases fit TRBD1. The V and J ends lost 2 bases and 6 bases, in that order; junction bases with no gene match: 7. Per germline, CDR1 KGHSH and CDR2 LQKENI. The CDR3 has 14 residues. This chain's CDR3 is CASSPKGAAGEQYF. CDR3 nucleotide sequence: TGTGCCAGCTCACCAAAGGGGGCCGCCGGCGAGCAGTACTTC.